Presented here are 14 T cell receptor beta chains from one specimen sequenced in a study of blood T cell repertoires in COVID-19. The method was immunoSEQ multiplex PCR; TCRdb's version includes in-frame clones alone and lacks a portion of them. This table holds under 350,000 clones, approximately 83% found once. Source material: peripheral blood. The receptors come from a human donor in a cohort sampled during active COVID-19.

This clone was recorded at least ten times. The sample has other DNA sequences that encode this CDR3 too. CDR3 region: CASSLDTNEQFF. The CDR3 coding sequence is TGTGCCAGCAGCCTGGACACCAATGAGCAGTTCTTC. V and J are TRBV7-2 and TRBJ2-1; D perhaps matches TRBD1 (5 bases). Deletions cut 5 bases from V and 6 bases from J, with 8 bases between. Germline CDR1 reads SGHTA; CDR2 reads FQGNSA. The CDR3 contains 12 residues.

The J gene is TRBJ2-7, the V gene TRBV28; 9 positions match TRBD1. V was clipped by 7 bases and J by 2 bases; unmatched bases: 9. CDR3 length: 15 amino acids. The germline V gene has CDR1 MDHEN and CDR2 SYDVKM. CDR3 in DNA: TGTGCCAGCATCCCATTCGGACAGGGGACCTACGAGCAGTACTTC. Translation: CASIPFGQGTYEQYF. The entire variable domain, with the rest obtained from reference TRBV28 and TRBJ2-7, is as follows: DVKVTQSSRYLVKRTGEKVFLECVQDMDHENMFWYRQDPGLGLRLIYFSYDVKMKEKGDIPEGYSVSREKKERFSLILESASTNQTSMYLCASIPFGQGTYEQYFGPGTRLTVT.

The chain joins TRBV20-1 to TRBJ1-2; 10 positions agree with TRBD1. Looked up from germline, CDR1 is DFQATT and CDR2 is SNEGSKA (reference sequence). This CDR3 comprises 9 residues. The CDR3 protein is CRAGTGVTF. The CDR3, as DNA: TGCAGGGCCGGGACAGGGGTTACCTTC.

In the case of this clone: Other DNA sequences in the same sample also yield this CDR3. The V and J genes are TRBV28 and TRBJ2-7; no firm D call. Germline V gives CDR1 MDHEN, CDR2 SYDVKM. The CDR3 is 13 residues long. Trimming removed 3 bases at V and 3 bases at J, with 9 bases between. CDR3 sequence reads: CASSFPPLYEQYF. The CDR3 region has the DNA TGTGCCAGCAGTTTTCCTCCACTCTACGAGCAGTACTTC.

This rearrangement joins TRBV12-3 or TRBV12-4 to TRBJ2-2; 7 nucleotides agree with TRBD1. The V gene end was trimmed by 6 bases and the J gene end by 5 bases; junction bases not matched to a gene: 3. This CDR3 comprises 13 residues. The DNA for the CDR3 is TGTGCCAGCAGATTGACAGGGACCGGGGAGCTGTTTTTT. Translating gives CASRLTGTGELFF.

The chain joins TRBV7-2 to TRBJ1-1; D remains unclear. This CDR3 region has 12 residues. The V and J ends lost 4 bases and 6 bases respectively, with 9 bases between them. Germline V gene lookup returns CDR1 SGHTA and CDR2 FQGNSA. CDR3 bases: TGTGCCAGCAGCTACGGAGGCCCTGAAGCTTTCTTT. Residues: CASSYGGPEAFF.

The chain recombines TRBV6-1 with TRBJ1-1; weak D call: TRBD1 (5 bases). The length of the CDR3 is 13 residues. From germline, CDR1 is MNHNS and CDR2 SASEGT. V was pared by 3 bases and J by 5 bases, with 10 bases between. The CDR3 DNA follows: TGTGCCAGCAGTGAGCAGGGTGGTACTGAAGCTTTCTTT. Encoded protein: CASSEQGGTEAFF.

The gene calls are TRBV6-5 and TRBJ1-4; 8 bases line up with TRBD1. V shed 6 bases and J 3 bases; nucleotides not matched to a gene: 6. The CDR3 loop spans 15 amino acids. The V gene's germline CDR1 is MNHEY and CDR2 SVGAGI. CDR3 nucleotide sequence: TGTGCCAGCAGAATCGGACAGGGTTCTAATGAAAAACTGTTTTTT. This sequence encodes CASRIGQGSNEKLFF.

The genes are TRBV6-5 and TRBJ2-7; a possible D gene is TRBD2 (6 bases). The CDR3 runs 14 residues. Trimming cost V 11 bases and J 0 bases, with 17 bases left between them. Germline-derived CDR1 and CDR2 are MNHEY and SVGAGI. CDR3 DNA: TGTGCCGCCCACCCGGGAGCCCCCTCCTACGAGCAGTACTTC. Amino acid sequence: CAAHPGAPSYEQYF.

V usage is TRBV5-4 and J usage is TRBJ2-4, with TRBD2 matching over 9 bases. Germline lookup yields CDR1 SGHNT and CDR2 YYREEE (reference sequence). The V gene end was trimmed by 4 bases and the J gene end by 2 bases; junction bases not matched to a gene: 7. CDR3 length: 16 residues. CDR3 nucleotides: TGTGCCAGCAGCCGACTAGCGGATGAAACCAAAAACATTCAGTACTTC. Encoded protein: CASSRLADETKNIQYF.

This sequence joins TRBV18 and TRBJ2-7, with 7 bases that match TRBD2. Germline V gene data show CDR1 as KGHSH and CDR2 as LQKENI. This CDR3 region has 15 residues. V was pared by 1 base and J by 6 bases, with 9 bases of the junction left unmatched. The CDR3 DNA follows: TGTGCCAGCTCACCACTTGTGGGGGAGGGGAGCGAGCAGTACTTC. It encodes CASSPLVGEGSEQYF.

The V gene is TRBV5-6, the J gene TRBJ2-5, with D hard to call. Germline values: CDR1 SGHDT, CDR2 YYEEEE. This CDR3 region has 14 residues. V lost 4 bases, J lost 5 bases, and 15 bases lay in between. CDR3 region: CASSVDHLRETQYF. The CDR3 region has the DNA TGTGCCAGCAGCGTGGACCATCTCAGGGAGACCCAGTACTTC.

J is TRBJ2-4 and V is TRBV20-1; D gene ambiguous. The V gene's germline CDR1 is DFQATT and CDR2 SNEGSKA (reference sequence). The CDR3 totals 13 residues. With 3 bases removed from V and 0 bases from J, the gap between germline ends came to 6 bases. The CDR3 nucleotides are TGCAGTGCTAGTGACTTAGCCAAAAACATTCAGTACTTC. As protein: CSASDLAKNIQYF.

The chain employs TRBV7-4 and TRBJ1-5; the D gene is possibly TRBD1 (6 bases). Deletions cut 5 bases from V and 7 bases from J, with 18 bases between. This CDR3 is built from 15 residues. Germline V gene data show CDR1 as SGHVT and CDR2 as SQSDAQ. The CDR3 protein is CASSLPHRVRQPQHF. The CDR3 bases are TGTGCCAGCAGCCTTCCCCACAGGGTCAGACAGCCCCAGCATTTT.